The source of this T cell receptor (beta chain) is a study of blood T cell repertoires in COVID-19. The assay was immunoSEQ multiplex PCR, and TCRdb's table has in-frame clones only and misses some. In the table there are about 270,000 clones, around 87% of which are singletons. The V end was cut by 5 bases, the J end by 0 bases, with 7 bases between. Germline CDR1 reads SGHTA; CDR2 reads FQGTGA. The CDR3 is 14 residues long. The V and J genes are TRBV7-3 and TRBJ2-2; possibly TRBD1 for D (5 bases). The source of this sequence is a woman aged 45-60 years with acute or convalescent COVID-19. The sample taken for sequencing was peripheral blood. The CDR3: CASSQTANTGELFF. CDR3 bases: TGTGCCAGCAGCCAGACAGCGAACACCGGGGAGCTGTTTTTT.